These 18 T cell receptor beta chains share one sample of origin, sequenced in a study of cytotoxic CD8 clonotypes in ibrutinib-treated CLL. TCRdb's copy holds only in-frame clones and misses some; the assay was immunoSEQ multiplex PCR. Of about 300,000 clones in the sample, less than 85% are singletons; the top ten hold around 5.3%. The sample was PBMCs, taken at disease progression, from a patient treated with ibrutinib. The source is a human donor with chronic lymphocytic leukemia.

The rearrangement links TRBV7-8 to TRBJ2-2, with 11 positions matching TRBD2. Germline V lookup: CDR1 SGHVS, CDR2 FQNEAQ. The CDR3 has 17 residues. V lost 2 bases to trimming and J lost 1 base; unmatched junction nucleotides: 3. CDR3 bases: TGTGCCAGCAGCTTAAGACTAGCGGGGAGGAACACCGGGGAGCTGTTTTTT. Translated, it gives CASSLRLAGRNTGELFF.

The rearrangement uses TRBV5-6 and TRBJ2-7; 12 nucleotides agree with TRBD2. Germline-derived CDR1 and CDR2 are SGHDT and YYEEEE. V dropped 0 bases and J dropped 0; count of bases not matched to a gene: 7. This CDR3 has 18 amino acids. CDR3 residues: CASSLALATSGSSYEQYF. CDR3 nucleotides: TGTGCCAGCAGCTTGGCCCTTGCGACTAGCGGGAGCTCCTACGAGCAGTACTTC.

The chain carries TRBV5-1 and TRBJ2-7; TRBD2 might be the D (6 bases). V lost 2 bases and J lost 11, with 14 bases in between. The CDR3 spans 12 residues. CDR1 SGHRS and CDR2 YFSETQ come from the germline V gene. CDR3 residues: CASSLNHGEEYF. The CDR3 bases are TGCGCCAGCAGCTTAAACCATGGGGAGGAGTACTTC.

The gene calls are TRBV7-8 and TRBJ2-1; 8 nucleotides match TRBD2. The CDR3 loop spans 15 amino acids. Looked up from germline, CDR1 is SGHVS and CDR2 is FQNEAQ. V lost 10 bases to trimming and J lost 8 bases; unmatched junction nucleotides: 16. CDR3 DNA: TGTGCCACTAACGGGGGGGCGCACATCCCGGATGAGCAGTTCTTC. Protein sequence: CATNGGAHIPDEQFF.

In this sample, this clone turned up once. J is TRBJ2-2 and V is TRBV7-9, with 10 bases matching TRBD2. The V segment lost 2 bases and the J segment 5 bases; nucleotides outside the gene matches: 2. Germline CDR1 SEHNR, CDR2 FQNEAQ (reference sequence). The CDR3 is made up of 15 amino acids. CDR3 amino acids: CASSLIAGGTGELFF. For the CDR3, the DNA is TGTGCCAGCAGCTTAATAGCGGGGGGAACCGGGGAGCTGTTTTTT.

As DNA, the CDR3 is TGTGCCAGTATCAGGGGATCTGTCCAAGAGACCCAGTACTTC. Translation gives CASIRGSVQETQYF. The rearrangement uses TRBV2 and TRBJ2-5; the D gene is possibly TRBD1 (6 bases). Trimming left V 9 bases short and J 1 base short, with 15 bases between. This CDR3 region has 14 residues. CDR1 SNHLY and CDR2 FYNNEI come from the germline V gene.

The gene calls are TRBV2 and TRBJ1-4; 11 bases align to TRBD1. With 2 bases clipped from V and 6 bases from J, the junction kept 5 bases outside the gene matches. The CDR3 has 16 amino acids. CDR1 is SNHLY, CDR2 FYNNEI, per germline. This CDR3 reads CASSEFLGQGDEKLFF. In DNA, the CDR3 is TGTGCCAGCAGTGAATTTTTGGGACAGGGGGATGAAAAACTGTTTTTT.

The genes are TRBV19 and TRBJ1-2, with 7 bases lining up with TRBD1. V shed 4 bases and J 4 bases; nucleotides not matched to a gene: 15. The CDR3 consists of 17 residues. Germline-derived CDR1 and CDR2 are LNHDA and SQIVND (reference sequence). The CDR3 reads CASSKHPPGGTSYGYTF. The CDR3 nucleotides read TGTGCCAGTAGTAAACACCCGCCAGGGGGGACCAGCTATGGCTACACCTTC.

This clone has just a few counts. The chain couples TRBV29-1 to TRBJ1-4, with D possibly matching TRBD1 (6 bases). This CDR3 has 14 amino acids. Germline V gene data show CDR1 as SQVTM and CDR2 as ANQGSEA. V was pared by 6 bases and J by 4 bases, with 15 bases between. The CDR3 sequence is CSVAIRGVNEKLFF. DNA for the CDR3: TGCAGCGTAGCGATCAGGGGTGTTAATGAAAAACTGTTTTTT.

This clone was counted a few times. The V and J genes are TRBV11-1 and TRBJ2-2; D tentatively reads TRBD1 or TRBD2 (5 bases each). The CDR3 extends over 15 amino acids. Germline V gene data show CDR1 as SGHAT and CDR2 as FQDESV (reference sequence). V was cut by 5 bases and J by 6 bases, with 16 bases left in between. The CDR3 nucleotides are TGTGCCAGCAGCCCCTTGGGGGTCGGGCCCGGGGAGCTGTTTTTT. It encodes CASSPLGVGPGELFF. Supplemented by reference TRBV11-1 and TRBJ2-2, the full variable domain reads EAEVAQSPRYKITEKSQAVAFWCDPISGHATLYWYRQILGQGPELLVQFQDESVVDDSQLPKDRFSAERLKGVDSTLKIQPAELGDSAMYLCASSPLGVGPGELFFGEGSRLTVL.

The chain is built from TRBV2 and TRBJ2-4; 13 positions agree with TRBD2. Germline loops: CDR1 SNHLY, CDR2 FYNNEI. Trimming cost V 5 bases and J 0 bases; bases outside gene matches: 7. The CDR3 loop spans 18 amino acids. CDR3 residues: CASSLLAGGPLAKNIQYF. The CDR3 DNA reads TGTGCCAGCAGTTTACTAGCGGGGGGGCCTCTAGCCAAAAACATTCAGTACTTC.

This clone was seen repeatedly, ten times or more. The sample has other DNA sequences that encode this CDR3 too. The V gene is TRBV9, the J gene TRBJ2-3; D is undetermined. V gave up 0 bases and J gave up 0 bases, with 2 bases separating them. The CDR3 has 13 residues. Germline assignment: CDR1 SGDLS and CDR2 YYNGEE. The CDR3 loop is CASSVGSTDTQYF. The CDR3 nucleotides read TGTGCCAGCAGCGTAGGTAGCACAGATACGCAGTATTTT.

The CDR3 here is CASSLVGSSYEQYF. CDR3 coding DNA: TGTGCCAGCAGCTTGGTTGGTTCTAGCTACGAGCAGTACTTC. The V and J genes are TRBV5-5 and TRBJ2-7; D call uncertain. The CDR3 contains 14 residues. Germline CDR1 is SGHKS and CDR2 is YYEKEE (reference sequence). Between the trimmed V and J ends, which lost 0 bases and 3 bases, there was a span of 10 bases.

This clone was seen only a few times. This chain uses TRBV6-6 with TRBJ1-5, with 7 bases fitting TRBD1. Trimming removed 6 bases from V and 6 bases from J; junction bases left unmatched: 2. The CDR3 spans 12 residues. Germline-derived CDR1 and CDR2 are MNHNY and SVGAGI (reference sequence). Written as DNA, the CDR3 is TGTGCCAGCAGACAGGGGAGTCAGCCCCAGCATTTT. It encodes CASRQGSQPQHF.

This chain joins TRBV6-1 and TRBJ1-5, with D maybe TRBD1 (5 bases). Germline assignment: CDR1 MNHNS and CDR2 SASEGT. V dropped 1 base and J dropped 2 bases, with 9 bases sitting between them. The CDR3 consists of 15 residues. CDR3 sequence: CASSEDWGGNQPQHF. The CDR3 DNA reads TGTGCCAGCAGTGAAGACTGGGGCGGCAATCAGCCCCAGCATTTT.

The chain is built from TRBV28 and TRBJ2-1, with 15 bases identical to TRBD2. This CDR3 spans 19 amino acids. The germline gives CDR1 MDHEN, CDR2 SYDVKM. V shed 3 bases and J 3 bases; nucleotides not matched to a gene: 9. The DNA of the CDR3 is TGTGCCAGCAGTTTCTGGACTAGCGGGAGGGATTACCACTACAATGAGCAGTTCTTC. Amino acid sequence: CASSFWTSGRDYHYNEQFF.

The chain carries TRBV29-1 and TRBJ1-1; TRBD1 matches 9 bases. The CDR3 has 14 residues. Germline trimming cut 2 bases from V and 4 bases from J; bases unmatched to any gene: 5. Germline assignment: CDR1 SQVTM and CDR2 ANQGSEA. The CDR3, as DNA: TGCAGCGTTGAATCGGGACAGGGATTCACTGAAGCTTTCTTT. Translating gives CSVESGQGFTEAFF.

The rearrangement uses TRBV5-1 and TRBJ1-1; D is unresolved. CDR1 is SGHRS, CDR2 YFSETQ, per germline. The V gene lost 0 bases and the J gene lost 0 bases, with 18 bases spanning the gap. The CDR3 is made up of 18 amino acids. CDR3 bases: TGCGCCAGCAGCTTGGTCTTACTCCCGATCCCCATGAACACTGAAGCTTTCTTT. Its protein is CASSLVLLPIPMNTEAFF.